What follows is one TCR beta chain and its context. An end of the junction does not agree with germline; a read error may underlie this. Libraries were prepared by immunoSEQ multiplex PCR; TCRdb keeps only in-frame clonotypes and omits some of them. The sample shows 95,000 to 150,000 clones, roughly 88% of them seen only once. Looked up from germline, CDR1 is SGHTS and CDR2 is YDEGEE. This CDR3 has 11 residues. These data belong to a study of T cell responses to AZD1222 COVID-19 vaccine. The chain recombines TRBV5-8 with TRBJ1-1; no firm D call. This receptor was taken from an adult in good health. Sequences were derived from peripheral blood, sampled on day 0 of AZD1222 vaccination. CDR3 bases: TGTGCCAGCAGCTTAAACAGTGAAGCTTTCTTT. Translated, it gives CASSLNSEAFF.